A selection of T cell receptor beta chains follows, all from one sample in a study of T cell clonotyping in hematopoietic cell transplantation. The repertoire was sequenced with immunoSEQ multiplex PCR; TCRdb's copy has only in-frame clones and lacks some. The data show 27,000 or so clones, approximately 94% seen once. Source material: peripheral blood mononuclear cells. The origin of the receptors is a man aged 50-59 years in good health. Some clones in this sample may be carry-over from other donors' samples. CDR3s include the opening cysteine and the closing phenylalanine or tryptophan. The D gene is left open where the match is weak. The size of a clone is reported for some rows only, either as once, few or many, or as a class for expanded clones.

CDR3aa: CASSYQGQGRKLFF; CDR3nt: TGTGCCAGCAGTTACCAAGGACAGGGGAGGAAACTGTTTTTT; abundance: .; d_gene: TRBD1; v_gene: TRBV28; j_gene: TRBJ1-4
CDR3aa: CASSLLNPNEKLFF; CDR3nt: TGCGCCAGCAGCTTGCTCAACCCAAATGAAAAACTGTTTTTT; abundance: .; d_gene: .; v_gene: TRBV5-1; j_gene: TRBJ1-4
CDR3aa: CASSRGTQGVDGYTF; CDR3nt: TGTGCCAGCAGCCGAGGTACCCAGGGAGTGGATGGCTACACCTTC; abundance: .; d_gene: .; v_gene: TRBV7-2; j_gene: TRBJ1-2
CDR3aa: CASSQVTAGLSRGYTF; CDR3nt: TGCGCCAGCAGCCAGGTTACGGCAGGGCTCTCGAGGGGCTACACCTTC; abundance: .; d_gene: .; v_gene: TRBV4-3; j_gene: TRBJ1-2
CDR3aa: CASSLRWSLRGGPNEQFF; CDR3nt: TGTGCCAGCAGCCTACGCTGGAGCTTGCGGGGGGGCCCCAATGAGCAGTTCTTC; abundance: .; d_gene: TRBD2; v_gene: TRBV27; j_gene: TRBJ2-1
CDR3aa: CASSPRDSEAFF; CDR3nt: TGTGCCAGCAGTCCAAGGGATTCTGAAGCTTTCTTT; abundance: once; d_gene: .; v_gene: TRBV6-1; j_gene: TRBJ1-1
CDR3aa: CASKQDSYEQYF; CDR3nt: TGTGCCAGCAAACAGGACTCCTACGAGCAGTACTTC; abundance: .; d_gene: .; v_gene: TRBV2; j_gene: TRBJ2-7
CDR3aa: CASSLGTSNTEAFF; CDR3nt: TGCGCCAGCAGCTTAGGCACTTCGAACACTGAAGCTTTCTTT; abundance: .; d_gene: .; v_gene: TRBV5-1; j_gene: TRBJ1-1
CDR3aa: CASSFSGANVLTF; CDR3nt: TGTGCCAGCAGCTTCTCTGGGGCCAACGTCCTGACTTTC; abundance: .; d_gene: .; v_gene: TRBV27; j_gene: TRBJ2-6
CDR3aa: CASSLETGALNTEAFF; CDR3nt: TGCGCCAGCAGCTTGGAGACGGGGGCTCTGAACACTGAAGCTTTCTTT; abundance: .; d_gene: .; v_gene: TRBV5-1; j_gene: TRBJ1-1
CDR3aa: CASSLSGEWEKLFF; CDR3nt: TGCGCCAGCAGCTTGTCGGGGGAATGGGAAAAACTGTTTTTT; abundance: .; d_gene: .; v_gene: TRBV5-1; j_gene: TRBJ1-4
CDR3aa: CASRTDGRGPPQQYF; CDR3nt: TGTGCAAGTCGCACTGATGGCAGGGGGCCCCCACAGCAGTACTTC; abundance: .; d_gene: .; v_gene: TRBV12-2; j_gene: TRBJ2-7
CDR3aa: CAWSVLVTVGGYTF; CDR3nt: TGTGCCTGGAGTGTACTTGTTACAGTCGGTGGCTACACCTTC; abundance: .; d_gene: .; v_gene: TRBV30; j_gene: TRBJ1-2
CDR3aa: CATTSGGAAGELFF; CDR3nt: TGCGCCACCACAAGCGGGGGGGCCGCCGGGGAGCTGTTTTTT; abundance: .; d_gene: TRBD2; v_gene: TRBV5-1; j_gene: TRBJ2-2
CDR3aa: CASSASEGNIQYF; CDR3nt: TGTGCCAGCAGCGCCAGCGAGGGAAACATTCAGTACTTC; abundance: .; d_gene: .; v_gene: TRBV7-2; j_gene: TRBJ2-4
CDR3aa: CASSQDRQGGSYEQYF; CDR3nt: TGTGCCAGCAGCCAAGATAGGCAGGGGGGATCCTACGAGCAGTACTTC; abundance: .; d_gene: .; v_gene: TRBV4-2; j_gene: TRBJ2-7
CDR3aa: CASSVREGNQPQHF; CDR3nt: TGTGCCAGTAGTGTAAGGGAGGGCAATCAGCCCCAGCATTTT; abundance: .; d_gene: .; v_gene: TRBV19; j_gene: TRBJ1-5
CDR3aa: CASSLFVSYEQYF; CDR3nt: TGCGCCAGCAGCTTGTTTGTGTCCTACGAGCAGTACTTC; abundance: .; d_gene: .; v_gene: TRBV5-1; j_gene: TRBJ2-7
CDR3aa: CASSLDTGEDYGYTF; CDR3nt: TGTGCCAGCAGCTTAGATACGGGGGAGGACTATGGCTACACCTTC; abundance: .; d_gene: .; v_gene: TRBV7-9; j_gene: TRBJ1-2
CDR3aa: CASSLISGANVLTF; CDR3nt: TGTGCCAGCAGCTTAATTAGCGGGGCCAACGTCCTGACTTTC; abundance: .; d_gene: .; v_gene: TRBV7-6; j_gene: TRBJ2-6
CDR3aa: CASSPDPNSPLHF; CDR3nt: TGTGCCAGCTCACCGGACCCTAATTCACCCCTCCACTTT; abundance: .; d_gene: .; v_gene: TRBV18; j_gene: TRBJ1-6
CDR3aa: CAWSVQGQPQHF; CDR3nt: TGTGCCTGGAGTGTACAGGGACAGCCCCAGCATTTT; abundance: .; d_gene: .; v_gene: TRBV30; j_gene: TRBJ1-5
CDR3aa: CSARELYEQYF; CDR3nt: TGCAGTGCTAGAGAACTTTACGAGCAGTACTTC; abundance: .; d_gene: .; v_gene: TRBV20-1; j_gene: TRBJ2-7
CDR3aa: CASSYSPGSHNYGYTF; CDR3nt: TGTGCCAGCAGTTACTCCCCAGGTTCTCACAACTATGGCTACACCTTC; abundance: .; d_gene: .; v_gene: TRBV6-5; j_gene: TRBJ1-2
CDR3aa: CASSQLQGEFNNSPLHF; CDR3nt: TGCGCCAGCAGCCAACTACAGGGCGAGTTTAATAATTCACCCCTCCACTTT; abundance: once; d_gene: .; v_gene: TRBV4-3; j_gene: TRBJ1-6
CDR3aa: CASSRDRGSNQPQHF; CDR3nt: TGTGCCAGTAGTAGGGACAGGGGGAGCAATCAGCCCCAGCATTTT; abundance: .; d_gene: TRBD1; v_gene: TRBV19; j_gene: TRBJ1-5
CDR3aa: CASSEVLAGTEETQYF; CDR3nt: TGTGCCAGCAGTGAGGTCCTCGCTGGAACCGAAGAGACCCAGTACTTC; abundance: once; d_gene: .; v_gene: TRBV6-1; j_gene: TRBJ2-5
CDR3aa: CASSESDSYEQYF; CDR3nt: TGTGCCAGCAGTGAAAGTGACAGCTACGAGCAGTACTTC; abundance: .; d_gene: .; v_gene: TRBV2; j_gene: TRBJ2-7
CDR3aa: CASWEGNSYEQYF; CDR3nt: TGTGCCAGCTGGGAAGGGAACTCCTACGAGCAGTACTTC; abundance: .; d_gene: .; v_gene: TRBV5-8; j_gene: TRBJ2-7
CDR3aa: CASSTWDGRNYGYTF; CDR3nt: TGTGCCAGCAGCACTTGGGACGGGAGGAACTATGGCTACACCTTC; abundance: .; d_gene: .; v_gene: TRBV27; j_gene: TRBJ1-2
CDR3aa: CASSEAGTGVGNTIYF; CDR3nt: TGTGCCAGCAGTGAGGCCGGGACAGGGGTAGGAAACACCATATATTTT; abundance: .; d_gene: TRBD1; v_gene: TRBV25-1; j_gene: TRBJ1-3
CDR3aa: CASSLAAHNSGNTIYF; CDR3nt: TGTGCCAGCAGCTTAGCTGCCCACAACTCTGGAAACACCATATATTTT; abundance: .; d_gene: .; v_gene: TRBV7-9; j_gene: TRBJ1-3
CDR3aa: CASSVRPNSGYTF; CDR3nt: TGTGCCAGCAGCGTAAGACCGAACTCCGGCTACACCTTC; abundance: .; d_gene: .; v_gene: TRBV9; j_gene: TRBJ1-2
CDR3aa: CASSPRDISYEQYF; CDR3nt: TGTGCCAGCAGCCCTCGGGACATTTCCTACGAGCAGTACTTC; abundance: .; d_gene: .; v_gene: TRBV9; j_gene: TRBJ2-7
CDR3aa: CASSLGRVNNSPLHF; CDR3nt: TGTGCCAGCAGCTTGGGCAGAGTGAATAATTCACCCCTCCACTTT; abundance: .; d_gene: .; v_gene: TRBV5-4; j_gene: TRBJ1-6
CDR3aa: CAAGDRGSSPLHF; CDR3nt: TGTGCCGCAGGCGACAGGGGAAGCTCACCCCTCCACTTT; abundance: .; d_gene: TRBD1; v_gene: TRBV30; j_gene: TRBJ1-6
CDR3aa: CASSLRQNNSPLHF; CDR3nt: TGTGCCAGCAGCCTGCGACAGAATAATTCACCCCTCCACTTT; abundance: .; d_gene: .; v_gene: TRBV7-8; j_gene: TRBJ1-6
CDR3aa: CAWSVRGYHEQYF; CDR3nt: TGTGCCTGGAGTGTACGTGGGTACCACGAGCAGTACTTC; abundance: .; d_gene: .; v_gene: TRBV30; j_gene: TRBJ2-7
CDR3aa: CASSYFGAGGNTEAFF; CDR3nt: TGTGCCAGCAGTTACTTTGGGGCCGGGGGGAACACTGAAGCTTTCTTT; abundance: .; d_gene: .; v_gene: TRBV6-6; j_gene: TRBJ1-1
CDR3aa: CASSSTGGNQPQHF; CDR3nt: TGTGCCAGCAGCTCAACAGGCGGCAATCAGCCCCAGCATTTT; abundance: once; d_gene: .; v_gene: TRBV6-5; j_gene: TRBJ1-5
CDR3aa: CASSLARGRVDYEQYF; CDR3nt: TGTGCCAGCAGTTTAGCTCGGGGCAGGGTGGACTACGAGCAGTACTTC; abundance: .; d_gene: .; v_gene: TRBV27; j_gene: TRBJ2-7
CDR3aa: CASSFVSPSSGANVLTF; CDR3nt: TGCGCCAGCAGCTTCGTGTCCCCCTCCTCTGGGGCCAACGTCCTGACTTTC; abundance: .; d_gene: .; v_gene: TRBV5-1; j_gene: TRBJ2-6
CDR3aa: CASSLASYGYTF; CDR3nt: TGTGCCAGCAGCTTGGCCAGCTATGGCTACACCTTC; abundance: .; d_gene: .; v_gene: TRBV5-6; j_gene: TRBJ1-2
CDR3aa: CASSLSYVTGSLTLHF; CDR3nt: TGTGCCAGCAGCTTATCGTACGTGACAGGGTCCCTCACCCTCCACTTT; abundance: .; d_gene: TRBD1; v_gene: TRBV11-2; j_gene: TRBJ1-6
CDR3aa: CASSMDRVNSPLHF; CDR3nt: TGCGCCTCTTCGATGGACAGGGTGAATTCACCCCTCCACTTT; abundance: .; d_gene: TRBD1; v_gene: TRBV4-3; j_gene: TRBJ1-6
CDR3aa: CASTGQPGEKLFF; CDR3nt: TGTGCCAGCACGGGACAGCCAGGGGAAAAACTGTTTTTT; abundance: .; d_gene: TRBD1; v_gene: TRBV11-2; j_gene: TRBJ1-4
CDR3aa: CASSPGQGNQENTIYF; CDR3nt: TGTGCCAGCAGCCCCGGACAGGGGAATCAGGAAAACACCATATATTTT; abundance: .; d_gene: TRBD1; v_gene: TRBV7-9; j_gene: TRBJ1-3
CDR3aa: CASSDAREAFF; CDR3nt: TGTGCCAGCAGTGACGCCAGAGAAGCTTTCTTT; abundance: .; d_gene: .; v_gene: TRBV2; j_gene: TRBJ1-1
CDR3aa: CASSLGTWARENSPLHF; CDR3nt: TGTGCCAGCAGCTTAGGTACATGGGCTCGGGAAAATTCACCCCTCCACTTT; abundance: .; d_gene: .; v_gene: TRBV11-2; j_gene: TRBJ1-6
CDR3aa: CASMERGGWTQYF; CDR3nt: TGTGCCAGTATGGAGAGAGGGGGCTGGACCCAGTACTTC; abundance: .; d_gene: TRBD1; v_gene: TRBV19; j_gene: TRBJ2-5
CDR3aa: CASSLGRGNYGYTF; CDR3nt: TGTGCCAGCAGCTTAGGGCGGGGCAACTATGGCTACACCTTC; abundance: .; d_gene: .; v_gene: TRBV7-8; j_gene: TRBJ1-2
CDR3aa: CAWSPRGGDYGYTF; CDR3nt: TGTGCCTGGAGTCCACGGGGGGGTGACTATGGCTACACCTTC; abundance: .; d_gene: .; v_gene: TRBV30; j_gene: TRBJ1-2
CDR3aa: CASSFKEEETQYF; CDR3nt: TGTGCCAGCAGCTTTAAGGAGGAAGAGACCCAGTACTTC; abundance: .; d_gene: .; v_gene: TRBV5-4; j_gene: TRBJ2-5
CDR3aa: CASSSVAGTPVTQPQHF; CDR3nt: TGTGCCAGCAGCTCAGTCGCCGGGACGCCCGTAACGCAGCCCCAGCATTTT; abundance: .; d_gene: .; v_gene: TRBV7-2; j_gene: TRBJ1-5
CDR3aa: CASSLGSANTEAFF; CDR3nt: TGTGCCAGCAGCTTAGGTTCAGCGAACACTGAAGCTTTCTTT; abundance: .; d_gene: .; v_gene: TRBV11-2; j_gene: TRBJ1-1
CDR3aa: CASSLGQLNTEAFF; CDR3nt: TGTGCCAGCAGCTTAGGCCAGTTGAACACTGAAGCTTTCTTT; abundance: .; d_gene: .; v_gene: TRBV7-2; j_gene: TRBJ1-1
CDR3aa: CASSLVPSGLHF; CDR3nt: TGTGCCAGCAGTTTAGTGCCGAGTGGCCTCCACTTT; abundance: .; d_gene: .; v_gene: TRBV28; j_gene: TRBJ1-6
CDR3aa: CASSLITRGQETQYF; CDR3nt: TGCGCCAGCAGCTTGATCACCCGGGGCCAAGAGACCCAGTACTTC; abundance: .; d_gene: .; v_gene: TRBV5-1; j_gene: TRBJ2-5
CDR3aa: CASSLGGPGEAFF; CDR3nt: TGTGCCAGCAGCTTAGGGGGGCCCGGTGAAGCTTTCTTT; abundance: .; d_gene: .; v_gene: TRBV7-9; j_gene: TRBJ1-1